This T cell receptor (beta chain) stems from a study of cytomegalovirus exposure and HLA in healthy donors. Sequenced by immunoSEQ multiplex PCR; TCRdb stores in-frame clones only, minus some. Altogether 250,000 to 300,000 clones are present, 65% to 90% being singletons, with the ten largest covering roughly 1%. Germline V lookup: CDR1 LNHDA, CDR2 SQIVND (reference sequence). Trimming shortened V by 3 bases and J by 3 bases, and 4 bases separated the two germline ends. The CDR3 extends over 12 amino acids. Study-wide results and limits: Reports credit the classifier with highly specific, highly sensitive diagnosis of cytomegalovirus status.

The study drew the donors from its approximately 130-subject validation cohort, separate from the 666-subject first cohort. Worth noting for this clone: Its antigen is undetermined.

This TCR was recovered from a woman younger than 35 in good health and CMV-seronegative. Sequenced input: PBMCs. J is TRBJ2-3 and V is TRBV19; D call uncertain. CDR3 DNA sequence: TGTGCCAGTAGTATTCCGACAGATACGCAGTATTTT. Its translation: CASSIPTDTQYF.